The 32 T cell receptor beta chains below were found in one sample sequenced in a study of shared clonotypes between healthy human individuals. Sequencing was performed with immunoSEQ multiplex PCR; in TCRdb, only in-frame clones are kept and a portion is missing. The sample holds around 2,000,000 clones; 85% to 95% are singletons and the top ten take roughly 1%. CD8 cells regarded as naive lacked CD45RO, were positively chosen for CCR7, and omitted terminally differentiated effector memory CD45RA+ cells. The sample comprised naive CD8+ T cells sorted from blood. The receptors derive from a man aged 18 to 30 in good health.

About this clone: This sample includes further DNA sequences coding for the same CDR3. This CDR3 reads CASSFLAGGSYEQYF. As DNA, the CDR3 is TGTGCCAGCAGTTTTTTAGCGGGGGGATCCTACGAGCAGTACTTC. The chain joins TRBV27 to TRBJ2-7; 10 bases agree with TRBD2. The CDR3 has 15 residues. From germline, CDR1 is MNHEY and CDR2 SMNVEV (reference sequence). V lost 3 bases, J lost 1 base, and 3 bases stayed unmatched.

This chain links TRBV19 with TRBJ2-1; D is undetermined. The V gene lost 3 bases and the J gene lost 7 bases, with 16 bases spanning the gap. In germline, CDR1 is LNHDA, CDR2 SQIVND (reference sequence). The CDR3 extends over 15 amino acids. In DNA form, the CDR3 reads TGTGCCAGTAGTATCTCTGGAAAGAGTGGGAATGAGCAGTTCTTC. Translated, it gives CASSISGKSGNEQFF.

In this sample, this clone turned up once. The CDR3 protein is CATIAGSTDTQYF. As DNA, the CDR3 is TGTGCCACCATAGCGGGAAGCACAGATACGCAGTATTTT. The rearrangement uses TRBV7-9 and TRBJ2-3; TRBD2 matches at 8 bases. The CDR3 runs to 13 residues. Trimming took 10 bases from V and 0 from J; bases not matched to a gene: 3. Germline V gives CDR1 SEHNR, CDR2 FQNEAQ (reference sequence).

This rearrangement joins TRBV27 to TRBJ2-7; maybe TRBD1 (6 bases). CDR1 MNHEY and CDR2 SMNVEV come from the germline V gene (reference sequence). The V end lost 3 bases, the J end lost 4 bases, and 16 bases lay between the germline ends. This CDR3 region has 15 residues. This CDR3 reads CASSFGGQGRYEQYF. Here the CDR3 DNA reads TGTGCCAGCAGTTTTGGCGGGCAGGGGCGGTACGAGCAGTACTTC.

V is TRBV6-5 and J is TRBJ1-1; D is unresolved. This CDR3 region has 14 residues. Trimming stripped 6 bases from V and 5 bases from J, with 16 bases between. The germline CDR1 and CDR2 sequences are MNHEY and SVGAGI. The CDR3 spells CASSPEEENTEAFF. The CDR3 DNA reads as TGTGCCAGCAGCCCGGAGGAAGAAAATACTGAAGCTTTCTTT.

The gene calls are TRBV6-6 and TRBJ2-1, with D uncertain. Per the germline V gene, CDR1 is MNHNY and CDR2 is SVGAGI (reference sequence). The CDR3 runs 13 residues. The V gene lost 0 bases and the J gene lost 9 bases, with 9 bases spanning the gap. CDR3 DNA: TGTGCCAGCAGTTACTCCGATTTAAGTGAGCAGTTCTTC. It specifies CASSYSDLSEQFF.

This rearrangement joins TRBV7-8 to TRBJ2-7; the match to TRBD2 covers 13 bases. This CDR3 is 17 amino acids long. Germline-derived CDR1 and CDR2 are SGHVS and FQNEAQ. V trimming: 5 bases; J trimming: 4 bases; junction bases outside the gene matches: 11. The CDR3 sequence is CASSPGLAGVSTYEQYF. CDR3 DNA sequence: TGTGCCAGCAGCCCTGGACTAGCGGGGGTTTCTACTTACGAGCAGTACTTC.

The chain links TRBV6-4 to TRBJ1-1, with a tentative D call TRBD1 (5 bases). This CDR3 is built from 15 residues. Germline assignment: CDR1 MRHNA and CDR2 SNTAGT. V was cut by 6 bases and J by 0 bases, with 14 bases left in between. CDR3 sequence (DNA): TGTGCCAGCAGCGTGGGAGGACACATGAACACTGAAGCTTTCTTT. It is translated as CASSVGGHMNTEAFF.

The chain is built from TRBV2 and TRBJ2-5; 7 nucleotides agree with TRBD2. Germline V gene lookup returns CDR1 SNHLY and CDR2 FYNNEI. V lost 4 bases, J lost 4 bases, and 9 bases stayed unmatched. The CDR3 totals 15 residues. As DNA, the CDR3 is TGTGCCAGCAGTGGACTAGCTGGGAACTCAGAGACCCAGTACTTC. Amino acid sequence: CASSGLAGNSETQYF. Drawing the rest from reference TRBV2 and TRBJ2-5, the complete variable domain is EPEVTQTPSHQVTQMGQEVILRCVPISNHLYFYWYRQILGQKVEFLVSFYNNEISEKSEIFDDQFSVERPDGSNFTLKIRSTKLEDSAMYFCASSGLAGNSETQYFGPGTRLLVL.

This chain connects TRBV13 to TRBJ2-7, with D possibly TRBD2 on 6 matching bases. Germline CDR1 PRHDT, CDR2 FYEKMQ (reference sequence). Trimming cost V 3 bases and J 0 bases, with 12 bases left between them. The CDR3 totals 15 residues. The CDR3 nucleotides are TGTGCCAGCAGCTTTGGGGGAGGCCCCTCCTACGAGCAGTACTTC. Translated: CASSFGGGPSYEQYF. Variable domain in full (rest from reference TRBV13 and TRBJ2-7): AAGVIQSPRHLIKEKRETATLKCYPIPRHDTVYWYQQGPGQDPQFLISFYEKMQSDKGSIPDRFSAQQFSDYHSELNMSSLELGDSALYFCASSFGGGPSYEQYFGPGTRLTVT.

V usage is TRBV4-1 and J usage is TRBJ2-7; D assignment may be TRBD1 or TRBD2 (5 bases each). Germline V gene lookup returns CDR1 MGHRA and CDR2 YSYEKL. The CDR3 is 16 residues long. The germline V and J ends were trimmed by 0 bases and 3 bases, with 15 bases remaining between them. CDR3 sequence: CASSQDGALLLYEQYF. CDR3 sequence (DNA): TGCGCCAGCAGCCAAGACGGGGCGCTTCTTCTCTACGAGCAGTACTTC.

The CDR3 loop reads CASSYPEDQTDTQYF. CDR3 DNA sequence: TGTGCCAGCAGTTACCCTGAAGACCAGACAGATACGCAGTATTTT. This chain connects TRBV6-5 to TRBJ2-3; D remains ambiguous. The CDR3 consists of 15 residues. With 2 bases removed from V and 3 bases from J, the gap between germline ends came to 12 bases. CDR1 and CDR2 from the germline V gene are MNHEY and SVGAGI.

With respect to this clone: This same CDR3 is encoded by further DNA sequences in the sample. The genes are TRBV7-9 and TRBJ2-6; D not resolved. The CDR3 runs 14 residues. V was clipped by 3 bases and J by 0 bases, with 3 bases between them. Germline V gene data show CDR1 as SEHNR and CDR2 as FQNEAQ (reference sequence). CDR3 coding DNA: TGTGCCAGCAGCTTGGTCTCTGGGGCCAACGTCCTGACTTTC. Amino acids: CASSLVSGANVLTF.

The chain combines TRBV19 with TRBJ2-2; unclear D gene. The CDR3 loop spans 17 amino acids. With 5 bases removed from V and 1 base from J, the gap between germline ends came to 17 bases. Germline loops: CDR1 LNHDA, CDR2 SQIVND (reference sequence). This CDR3 is CASSDWAGGGNTGELFF. Written as DNA, the CDR3 is TGTGCCAGTAGTGACTGGGCTGGCGGTGGGAACACCGGGGAGCTGTTTTTT. The full variable domain, its missing parts supplied by reference TRBV19 and TRBJ2-2, is DGGITQSPKYLFRKEGQNVTLSCEQNLNHDAMYWYRQDPGQGLRLIYYSQIVNDFQKGDIAEGYSVSREKKESFPLTVTSAQKNPTAFYLCASSDWAGGGNTGELFFGEGSRLTVL.

For this clone: This specimen includes other DNA sequences encoding the same CDR3. The chain has TRBV27 and TRBJ2-7; D is perhaps TRBD2 (6 bases). The ends were cut back, 5 bases at V and 4 bases at J, with 12 bases in the middle. CDR3 length: 13 residues. Germline V gene sequence: CDR1 MNHEY, CDR2 SMNVEV (reference sequence). CDR3 residues: CASSPGGRYEQYF. Here the CDR3 DNA reads TGTGCCAGCAGTCCGGGTGGGAGGTACGAGCAGTACTTC.

The V gene is TRBV5-6, the J gene TRBJ1-4; the match to TRBD1 covers 9 bases. Trimming took 4 bases from V and 4 from J; bases not matched to a gene: 5. The CDR3 consists of 15 residues. Germline CDR1 SGHDT, CDR2 YYEEEE. CDR3 loop: CASSGGTGFNEKLFF. The CDR3, as DNA: TGTGCCAGCAGCGGAGGGACAGGGTTTAATGAAAAACTGTTTTTT.

There are a few counts of this clone. The gene calls are TRBV7-8 and TRBJ2-6, with TRBD2 matching over 11 bases. Germline CDR1 and CDR2: SGHVS and FQNEAQ. The V gene end was trimmed by 3 bases and the J gene end by 2 bases; junction bases not matched to a gene: 0. The CDR3 covers 16 residues. The CDR3: CASSLGLAAGANVLTF. CDR3 sequence (DNA): TGTGCCAGCAGCTTGGGACTAGCGGCTGGGGCCAACGTCCTGACTTTC.

A note on this clone: This CDR3 is also generated by other DNA sequences in the sample. V usage is TRBV27 and J usage is TRBJ2-2, with D perhaps matching TRBD1 (5 bases). The CDR3 length is 16 residues. CDR1 and CDR2 (germline): MNHEY, SMNVEV (reference sequence). Trimming removed 0 bases at V and 0 bases at J, with 8 bases between. The CDR3 region is CASSLSPGTNTGELFF. Written as DNA, the CDR3 is TGTGCCAGCAGTTTATCTCCAGGGACGAACACCGGGGAGCTGTTTTTT.

The rearrangement uses TRBV11-2 and TRBJ2-7; D is possibly TRBD2 (6 bases). The CDR3 runs to 13 residues. Germline V gene lookup returns CDR1 SGHAT and CDR2 FQNNGV. Trimming took 1 base from V and 7 from J, leaving 11 bases between them. The CDR3 spells CASSLVGGLEQYF. The CDR3 bases are TGTGCCAGCAGCTTAGTCGGAGGGCTTGAGCAGTACTTC.

The gene calls are TRBV9 and TRBJ2-7, with D possibly being TRBD1 or TRBD2 (5 bases each). CDR1 and CDR2 from the germline V gene are SGDLS and YYNGEE. This CDR3 region has 13 residues. Trimming stripped 3 bases from V and 6 bases from J, with 13 bases between. DNA for the CDR3: TGTGCCAGCAGCGACTCCACGGGGCTCGAGCAGTACTTC. It specifies CASSDSTGLEQYF.

This chain connects TRBV5-1 to TRBJ2-7; 10 bases are shared with TRBD1. This CDR3 comprises 14 residues. Germline-derived CDR1 and CDR2 are SGHRS and YFSETQ. The ends lost 4 bases at V and 6 bases at J; junction bases unmatched: 7. Here the CDR3 DNA reads TGCGCCAGCAGCCTAGACAGGGGGCTGAGCGAGCAGTACTTC. Protein: CASSLDRGLSEQYF.

As concerns this clone: Its ends do not fully match the called genes, so a read error is possible. The chain joins TRBV30 to TRBJ2-6; D possibly corresponds to TRBD1 (6 bases). Germline lookup yields CDR1 GTSNPN and CDR2 SVGIG (reference sequence). The CDR3 has 14 amino acids. The CDR3 DNA reads TGTGCTTGGAGCCCAGGGGTTGGGGCCAACGTCCTGACTTTC. Translation gives CAWSPGVGANVLTF.

This clone was found once. The rearrangement joins TRBV4-3 to TRBJ1-6; 8 bases are shared with TRBD1. The germline V gene has CDR1 LGHNA and CDR2 YSLEER. The CDR3 spans 18 residues. With V trimmed by 0 bases and J by 8 bases, 12 bases remained unmatched. The CDR3 coding sequence is TGCGCCAGCAGCCAAGATCCTATAGGACAGGGTCTACATTCACCCCTCCACTTT. Its translation: CASSQDPIGQGLHSPLHF.

The chain links TRBV29-1 to TRBJ1-2, with D hard to call. This CDR3 spans 9 amino acids. V was shortened by 7 bases and J by 8 bases, with 8 bases between the two germline ends. Per the germline V gene, CDR1 is SQVTM and CDR2 is ANQGSEA. The CDR3 nucleotides read TGCAGCGCTGAGCGGGGCTACACCTTC. Amino acids: CSAERGYTF.

On this clone: This sample also contains other DNA sequences that code for the same CDR3. The J gene is TRBJ2-7, the V gene TRBV5-6; possible D gene TRBD1, 5 bases. The CDR3 covers 14 residues. V lost 1 base and J lost 1, with 9 bases in between. Germline V gives CDR1 SGHDT, CDR2 YYEEEE. Written as DNA, the CDR3 is TGTGCCAGCAGCTTGTCTCCAGGGTCCTACGAGCAGTACTTC. It specifies CASSLSPGSYEQYF.

The chain joins TRBV2 to TRBJ1-1; D may be TRBD1 (6 bases). This CDR3 has 16 amino acids. CDR1 SNHLY and CDR2 FYNNEI come from the germline V gene. V gave up 7 bases and J gave up 1 base, with 19 bases separating them. CDR3 DNA: TGTGCCAGCATTACCGCGAGGGGGAGCGGGAACACTGAAGCTTTCTTT. Translation gives CASITARGSGNTEAFF.

This clone was detected only once. This sequence joins TRBV10-3 and TRBJ2-2; no firm D call. Germline-derived CDR1 and CDR2 are ENHRY and SYGVKD. The CDR3 runs 15 residues. V lost 3 bases, J lost 6 bases, and 14 bases lay in between. The chain's CDR3 is CAISDPGLRPGELFF. Written as DNA, the CDR3 is TGTGCCATCAGTGACCCGGGCCTTAGGCCCGGGGAGCTGTTTTTT.

This clone was seen a single time. The gene calls are TRBV28 and TRBJ2-7; TRBD1 is a possible D gene (6 bases). In germline, CDR1 is MDHEN, CDR2 SYDVKM. The CDR3 runs to 14 residues. Trimming took off 7 bases at V and 6 bases at J, with 19 bases between the two ends. In DNA, the CDR3 is TGTGCCAGCACCGACCCCGGGACACCACCCGAGCAGTACTTC. Encoded protein: CASTDPGTPPEQYF.

This chain connects TRBV13 to TRBJ2-3; D gene uncertain. The CDR3 sequence is 14 residues long. Trimming shortened V by 5 bases and J by 4 bases, and 13 bases separated the two germline ends. The V gene's germline CDR1 is PRHDT and CDR2 FYEKMQ (reference sequence). The DNA of the CDR3 is TGTGCCAGCAGCCGGCGTGTTGGCGCAGATACGCAGTATTTT. Amino acids: CASSRRVGADTQYF.

Here the CDR3 DNA reads TGCGCCAGCAGCCAAGGGTGGAGCGGGGGGGCGACCGGGGAGCTGTTTTTT. Its translation is CASSQGWSGGATGELFF. This chain joins TRBV4-1 and TRBJ2-2; 10 positions agree with TRBD2. V shed 1 base and J 5 bases; nucleotides not matched to a gene: 7. Germline V gene lookup returns CDR1 MGHRA and CDR2 YSYEKL. The length of the CDR3 is 17 residues.

V usage is TRBV5-1 and J usage is TRBJ1-1; weak D call: TRBD1 (5 bases). The CDR3 is made up of 14 amino acids. Trimming took 2 bases from V and 2 from J, leaving 10 bases between them. CDR1 is SGHRS and CDR2 is YFSETQ in the germline V gene. The CDR3 reads CASSFGTINTEAFF. The CDR3 DNA is TGCGCCAGCAGCTTCGGGACCATTAACACTGAAGCTTTCTTT.

The chain combines TRBV29-1 with TRBJ2-3; D is uncertain. CDR1 is SQVTM, CDR2 ANQGSEA, per germline. CDR3 length equals 13 residues. Between the trimmed V and J ends, which lost 3 bases and 0 bases, there was a span of 7 bases. The CDR3 region is CSVDSQSTDTQYF. CDR3 in DNA: TGCAGCGTTGACTCCCAGAGCACAGATACGCAGTATTTT.